One sample yielded the 9 T cell receptor beta chains listed below, sequenced in a study of OX40 agonist ivuxolimab in advanced cancers. Libraries were prepared by immunoSEQ multiplex PCR; TCRdb keeps only in-frame clonotypes and omits some of them. The table records about 50,000 clones, roughly 83% of them present only once. The sequenced sample was CD4+ or CD8+ T cells sorted from blood, obtained in a trial of the OX40 agonist ivuxolimab. The receptors here all came from an adult with an advanced solid tumor such as melanoma, head and neck, liver or kidney cancer.

V is TRBV2 and J is TRBJ1-5, with TRBD1 matching 11 bases. From germline, CDR1 is SNHLY and CDR2 FYNNEI. V lost 8 bases, J lost 5 bases, and 5 bases stayed unmatched. CDR3 length: 14 residues. The CDR3 protein is CASAGQGGDQPQHF. In DNA, the CDR3 is TGTGCCAGCGCGGGACAGGGGGGCGATCAGCCCCAGCATTTT.

The chain uses TRBV6-5 and TRBJ1-2, with TRBD1 matching over 7 bases. The CDR3 spans 12 residues. Germline CDR1 and CDR2: MNHEY and SVGAGI. V dropped 5 bases and J dropped 8; count of bases not matched to a gene: 5. This CDR3 reads CASSPTGEGYTF. DNA for the CDR3: TGTGCCAGCAGTCCTACAGGGGAGGGCTACACCTTC.

The chain joins TRBV18 to TRBJ1-5, with no clear D. V lost 3 bases to trimming and J lost 5 bases, with 11 bases between them. This CDR3 has 14 residues. Germline loops: CDR1 KGHSH, CDR2 LQKENI. For the CDR3, the DNA is TGTGCCAGCTCACCGACCGTCGGGTATCAGCCCCAGCATTTT. This codes for CASSPTVGYQPQHF.

This chain connects TRBV9 to TRBJ1-3; D remains unclear. CDR1 is SGDLS, CDR2 YYNGEE, per germline. This CDR3 region has 15 residues. Trimming shortened V by 0 bases and J by 0 bases, and 7 bases separated the two germline ends. This CDR3 reads CASSVDGVSGNTIYF. The CDR3 DNA is TGTGCCAGCAGCGTAGATGGGGTCTCTGGAAACACCATATATTTT. The variable domain in full, completed from reference TRBV9 and TRBJ1-3, reads DSGVTQTPKHLITATGQRVTLRCSPRSGDLSVYWYQQSLDQGLQFLIQYYNGEERAKGNILERFSAQQFPDLHSELNLSSLELGDSALYFCASSVDGVSGNTIYFGEGSWLTVV.

The sample holds one count of this clone. This chain links TRBV9 with TRBJ2-1; D is perhaps TRBD2 (5 bases). CDR3 length: 13 amino acids. The V gene lost 4 bases and the J gene lost 7 bases, with 12 bases spanning the gap. Germline-derived CDR1 and CDR2 are SGDLS and YYNGEE. CDR3 region: CASSLLTGNEQFF. CDR3 sequence (DNA): TGTGCCAGCAGCCTCCTCACGGGGAATGAGCAGTTCTTC.

This clone was detected a few times. CDR3 sequence: CASSEGSGANVLTF. DNA for the CDR3: TGTGCCAGCAGTGAGGGCTCTGGGGCCAACGTCCTGACTTTC. The chain carries TRBV6-1 and TRBJ2-6; no definite D call. Trimming left V 3 bases short and J 0 bases short, with 3 bases between. There are 14 residues in the CDR3. Germline lookup yields CDR1 MNHNS and CDR2 SASEGT.

V usage is TRBV5-1 and J usage is TRBJ1-2; D possibly corresponds to TRBD1 (5 bases). Trimming took off 0 bases at V and 7 bases at J, with 22 bases between the two ends. The CDR3 loop spans 17 amino acids. Germline V lookup: CDR1 SGHRS, CDR2 YFSETQ. CDR3 protein: CASSLDGGTPRIGGYTF. CDR3 coding DNA: TGCGCCAGCAGCTTGGATGGTGGGACTCCCCGGATCGGTGGCTACACCTTC.

V and J are TRBV11-3 and TRBJ2-1, with TRBD2 matching over 7 bases. V lost 5 bases, J lost 4 bases, and 8 bases stayed unmatched. CDR3 length: 15 amino acids. Germline V gives CDR1 SGHNT, CDR2 YENEEA. CDR3 coding DNA: TGTGCCAGCAGCGCGCCGGGGGGAGCATACAATGAGCAGTTCTTC. Its protein product is CASSAPGGAYNEQFF.

The V call is TRBV29-1, the J call TRBJ2-1, with D possibly matching TRBD2 (7 bases). Trimming pared 4 bases from V and 3 bases from J, leaving 10 bases between. Germline V gene sequence: CDR1 SQVTM, CDR2 ANQGSEA. The CDR3 covers 13 residues. The CDR3 loop reads CSVVGGHYNEQFF. CDR3 bases: TGCAGCGTTGTGGGGGGGCACTACAATGAGCAGTTCTTC.